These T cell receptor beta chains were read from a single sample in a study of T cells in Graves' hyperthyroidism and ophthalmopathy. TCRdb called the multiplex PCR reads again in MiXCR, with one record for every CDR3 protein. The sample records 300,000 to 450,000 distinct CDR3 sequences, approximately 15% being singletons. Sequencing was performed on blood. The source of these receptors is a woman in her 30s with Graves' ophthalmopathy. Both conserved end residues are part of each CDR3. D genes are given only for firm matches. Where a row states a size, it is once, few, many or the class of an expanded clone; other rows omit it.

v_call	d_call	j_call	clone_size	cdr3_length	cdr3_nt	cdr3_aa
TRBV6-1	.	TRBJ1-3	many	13	TGTGCCAGCGCGGGGGGCACAGGAAACACCATATATTTT	CASAGGTGNTIYF
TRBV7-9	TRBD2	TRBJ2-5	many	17	TGTGCCAGCAGCCCTACCCTTCTAGCGGGGGGCCCCGAGACCCAGTACTTC	CASSPTLLAGGPETQYF
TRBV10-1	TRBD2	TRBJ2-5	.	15	TGCGCCAGCAGTGACGGAGCGGGGGTACAAGAGACCCAGTACTTC	CASSDGAGVQETQYF
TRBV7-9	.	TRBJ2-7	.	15	TGTGCCAGCAGCTTAGCCACCTCGGGAGTCTACGAGCAGTACTTC	CASSLATSGVYEQYF
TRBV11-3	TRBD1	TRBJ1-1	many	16	TGTGCCAGCAGCTCGCCTGCTCCCGGGACAGGGTACGAAGCTTTCTTT	CASSSPAPGTGYEAFF
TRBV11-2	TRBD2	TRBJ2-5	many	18	TGTGCCAGCAGCCCCGGATCGGCGGGGGGAGTACCTCAAGAGACCCAGTACTTC	CASSPGSAGGVPQETQYF
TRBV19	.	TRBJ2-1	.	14	TGTGCCAGTAGTATGTCGGGGGAGGAGAGGGAGCAGTTCTTC	CASSMSGEEREQFF
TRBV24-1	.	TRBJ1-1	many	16	TGTGCCACCCGCGATGGGGGCGGGACAAATCGTACTGAAGCTTTCTTT	CATRDGGGTNRTEAFF
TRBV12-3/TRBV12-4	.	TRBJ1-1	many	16	TGTGCCAGCAGTTTTGGTCGGGGGGGGGCTAACACTGAAGCTTTCTTT	CASSFGRGGANTEAFF
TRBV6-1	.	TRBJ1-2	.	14	TGTGCCAGCAGTTCCCCAGGGCCCTTAGGTGGCTACACCTTC	CASSSPGPLGGYTF
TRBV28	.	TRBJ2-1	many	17	TGTGCCAGCAGTTTAAGGTTAGCTTTGATTCGAGCAGGTGAGCAGTTCTTC	CASSLRLALIRAGEQFF
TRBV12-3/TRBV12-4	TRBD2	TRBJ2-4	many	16	TGTGCCAGCAGTTTAGGAGCGGGGGGGTTTGTCAACATTCAGTACTTC	CASSLGAGGFVNIQYF
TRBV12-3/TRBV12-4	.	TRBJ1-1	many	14	TGTGCCAGCAGTTTACGGGTGATGGACACTGAAGCTTTCTTT	CASSLRVMDTEAFF
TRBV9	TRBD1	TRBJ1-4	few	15	TGTGCCAGCAGCGGACTCGGACAGGGGAAGGAAAAACTGTTTTTT	CASSGLGQGKEKLFF
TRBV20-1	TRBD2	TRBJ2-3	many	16	TGCAGTGCTAGTGCTTTGCGGGGGGACAGCACAGATACGCAGTATTTT	CSASALRGDSTDTQYF
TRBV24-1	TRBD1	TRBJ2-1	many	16	TGTGCCACCAGTGATTTTGGAACAGGGGGAGACAATGAGCAGTTCTTC	CATSDFGTGGDNEQFF
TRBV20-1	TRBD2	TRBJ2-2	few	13	TGCAGTGCTAGCGGGGGGGACACCGGGGAGCTGTTTTTT	CSASGGDTGELFF
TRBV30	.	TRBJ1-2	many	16	TGTGCCTGGAAGGACCCATCGATGGGGAAGATCGGTGGCTACACCTTC	CAWKDPSMGKIGGYTF
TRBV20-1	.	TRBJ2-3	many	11	TGCAGTGCCCTCGCTGGGCTTTCGCAGTATTTT	CSALAGLSQYF
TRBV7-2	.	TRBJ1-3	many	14	TGTGCCAGCAGCGTACCGGGACGGGGGGACACCATATATTTT	CASSVPGRGDTIYF
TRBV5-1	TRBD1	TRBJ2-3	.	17	TGCGCCAGCAGCTTGGTGACAGGGGCGCGGCGCACAGATACGCAGTATTTT	CASSLVTGARRTDTQYF
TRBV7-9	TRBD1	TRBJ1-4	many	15	TGTGCCAGCAGCTTAGGCAGGGGGCGAGATGAAAAACTGTTTTTT	CASSLGRGRDEKLFF
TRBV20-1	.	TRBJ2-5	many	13	TGCAGTGCTAAAGTTAGGAGGCAAGAGACCCAGTACTTC	CSAKVRRQETQYF
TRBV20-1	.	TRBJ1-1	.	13	TGCAGTGCTAGAAGGGTGGGGATAACTGAAGCTTTCTTT	CSARRVGITEAFF
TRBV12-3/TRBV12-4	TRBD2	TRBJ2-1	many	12	TGTGCCAGCAGCTCAACTGGGGGGGGAGAGTTCTTC	CASSSTGGGEFF
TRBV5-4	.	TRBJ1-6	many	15	TGTGCCAGCAGTCCCCTGGGGGGTTCCAATTCACCCCTCCACTTT	CASSPLGGSNSPLHF
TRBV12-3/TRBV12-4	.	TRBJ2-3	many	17	TGTGCCAGCAGCTCTAACACAGGAACGGAGGGAACAGATACGCAGTATTTT	CASSSNTGTEGTDTQYF
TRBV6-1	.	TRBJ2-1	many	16	TGTGCCAGCAGTTCCGAACAGGGACCATACTACAATGAGCAGTTCTTC	CASSSEQGPYYNEQFF
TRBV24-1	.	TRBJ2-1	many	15	TGTGCCACCAGTGACGGCCGTAGCTCCTACAATGAGCAGTTCTTC	CATSDGRSSYNEQFF
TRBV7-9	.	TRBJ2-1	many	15	TGTGCCAGCAGCCCCGTTAGGTCCCCTCGGTATGAGCAGTTCTTC	CASSPVRSPRYEQFF
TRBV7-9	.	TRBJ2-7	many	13	TGTGCCAGCAGCCCCGCAGGACGGTACGAGCAGTACTTC	CASSPAGRYEQYF
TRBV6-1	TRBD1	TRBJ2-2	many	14	TGTGCCAGCAGGCGGACAGGGGTCACCGGGGAGCTGTTTTTT	CASRRTGVTGELFF
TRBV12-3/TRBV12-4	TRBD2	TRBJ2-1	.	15	TGTGCCAGCAGACCGAGCGGGGGGGCATTCAATGAGCAGTTCTTC	CASRPSGGAFNEQFF
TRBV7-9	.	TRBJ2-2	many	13	TGTGCCAGCAGCTCCCCGGAAACCGGGGAGCTGTTTTTT	CASSSPETGELFF
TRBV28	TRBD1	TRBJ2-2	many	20	TGTGCCAGCAGTTTACCCACCTCCCACTTTGACAGGGTGGACACCGGGGAGCTGTTTTTT	CASSLPTSHFDRVDTGELFF
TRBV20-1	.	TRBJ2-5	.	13	TGCAGTGCTAGAGGGTACCTGACGGAGACCCAGTACTTC	CSARGYLTETQYF
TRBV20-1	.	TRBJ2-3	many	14	TGCAGTGCCGACCAAGGGGGGGGGGCGGATACGCAGTATTTT	CSADQGGGADTQYF
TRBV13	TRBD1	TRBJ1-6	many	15	TGTGCCAGCAGCTATTGGACAGGGAAGCATTCACCCCTCCACTTT	CASSYWTGKHSPLHF
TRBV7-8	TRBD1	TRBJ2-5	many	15	TGTGCCAGCAGCCTCGGACAGGCCAACCAAGAGACCCAGTACTTC	CASSLGQANQETQYF
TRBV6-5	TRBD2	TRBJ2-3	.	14	TGTGCCAGCAGTTTCCAACTAGCGGGGGGAACGCAGTATTTT	CASSFQLAGGTQYF
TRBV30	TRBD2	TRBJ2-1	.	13	TGTGCCTGGAGTTTAGCGGGGGACAATGAGCAGTTCTTC	CAWSLAGDNEQFF
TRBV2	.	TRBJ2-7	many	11	TGTGCCAGTTGTGGGGACTACGAGCAGTACTTC	CASCGDYEQYF
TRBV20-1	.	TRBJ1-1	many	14	TGCAGTGCTCCTGGGAGCCGGTTGAACACTGAAGCTTTCTTT	CSAPGSRLNTEAFF
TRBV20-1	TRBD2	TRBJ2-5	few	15	TGCAGTGCTATTAAACTAGCGGGGGCTTCAGAGACCCAGTACTTC	CSAIKLAGASETQYF
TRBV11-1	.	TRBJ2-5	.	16	TGTGCCAGCAGCTCGTTGACAGGGAGGGAAGAAGAGACCCAGTACTTC	CASSSLTGREEETQYF
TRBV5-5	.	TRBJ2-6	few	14	TGTGCCAGCACCACGGCCTCTGGGGCCAACGTCCTGACTTTC	CASTTASGANVLTF
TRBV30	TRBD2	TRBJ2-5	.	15	TGTGCCTGGAGCTCCGGGACTAGCGGGTTCGAGACCCAGTACTTC	CAWSSGTSGFETQYF
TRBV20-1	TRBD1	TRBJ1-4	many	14	TGCAGTTCCCCCGGGACAGGGCAAAATGAAAAACTGTTTTTT	CSSPGTGQNEKLFF
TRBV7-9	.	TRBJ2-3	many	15	TGTGCCAGCAGCCGGAGACAAGGTTCGGTGGATACGCAGTATTTT	CASSRRQGSVDTQYF
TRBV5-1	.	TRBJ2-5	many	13	TGCGCCAGCAGCTTGGTTATCCAAGAGACCCAGTACTTC	CASSLVIQETQYF
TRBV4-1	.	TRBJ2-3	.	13	TGCGCCAGCAGCCAATCGTCCACAGATACGCAGTATTTT	CASSQSSTDTQYF
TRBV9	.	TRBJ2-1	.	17	TGTGCCAGCAGCGTAGGAGGGTCTAGCAGTAACTACAATGAGCAGTTCTTC	CASSVGGSSSNYNEQFF
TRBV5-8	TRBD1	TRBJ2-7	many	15	TGTGCCAGCAGCAAAGGGACAGCAAGGAACTACGAGCAGTACTTC	CASSKGTARNYEQYF
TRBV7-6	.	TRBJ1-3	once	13	TGTGCCAGCAGCCCCGATTCCCGGGACACCATATATTTT	CASSPDSRDTIYF
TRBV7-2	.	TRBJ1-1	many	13	TGTGCCAGCAGCTTAGGGGCGTCCACTGAAGCTTTCTTT	CASSLGASTEAFF
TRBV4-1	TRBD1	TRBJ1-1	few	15	TGCGCCAGCAGCTTCATCGGGACAGTTGGCACTGAAGCTTTCTTT	CASSFIGTVGTEAFF
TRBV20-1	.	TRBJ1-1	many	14	TGCAGTGCTAGGACCGGGCGCGGTGACACTGAAGCTTTCTTT	CSARTGRGDTEAFF
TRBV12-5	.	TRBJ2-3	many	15	TGTGCTAGTGGCTGGGACGCAGGATTTAAAGATACGCAGTATTTT	CASGWDAGFKDTQYF
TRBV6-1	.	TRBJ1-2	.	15	TGTGCCAACAGTGAACTCCAGGAAGGTTGGTATGGCTACACCTTC	CANSELQEGWYGYTF